The 7 T cell receptor beta chains presented below share a single source sample, sequenced in a study of shared clonotypes between healthy human individuals (dated by TCRdb to the early 2020s). The library was generated by the immunoSEQ multiplex PCR assay. As stored in TCRdb, this immuneACCESS dataset retains in-frame rearrangements with V and J assigned. A fraction of the clones does not appear; measured against another copy, unresolved V genes explain less than half of the discrepancy, and the remainder lacks a known reason. This sample lists around 1.9 million clones; around 95% were detected once. Of the sample, 1.5% to 2% falls within the top ten clones. CD8 naive samples were CD45RO-negative cells positively selected for CCR7, giving a CD45RA+CCR7+ population that excluded TemRA cells. Sequenced: naive CD8+ T cells from PBMCs. The cell subset or site label here, explained by the study, means: CD45RA+CCR7+. The receptor set was obtained from a man aged 18 to 29 in good health. Some clones in this sample may be carry-over from other donors' samples.

V is TRBV4-1 and J is TRBJ1-4, with TRBD1 matching 7 bases. CDR3 length equals 16 residues. Germline V gene lookup returns CDR1 MGHRA and CDR2 YSYEKL. Trimming removed 3 bases from V and 3 bases from J; junction bases left unmatched: 7. The CDR3 loop is CASSQAGGLANEKLFF. In DNA, the CDR3 is TGCGCCAGCAGCCAGGCAGGGGGTCTAGCTAATGAAAAACTGTTTTTT.

The V and J genes are TRBV27 and TRBJ1-5; TRBD1 is a possible D gene (6 bases). Germline CDR1 and CDR2: MNHEY and SMNVEV (reference sequence). Trimming shortened V by 5 bases and J by 3 bases, and 17 bases separated the two germline ends. The CDR3 runs to 16 residues. CDR3 region: CASSPAGATYNQPQHF. The CDR3 coding sequence is TGTGCCAGCAGTCCCGCGGGGGCGACGTACAATCAGCCCCAGCATTTT.

The rearrangement uses TRBV25-1 and TRBJ2-5; 13 nucleotides align to TRBD2. Germline-derived CDR1 and CDR2 are MGHDK and SYGVNS. This CDR3 has 15 residues. The V segment lost 5 bases and the J segment 5 bases; nucleotides outside the gene matches: 5. The CDR3 here is CASSKGLAGWETQYF. CDR3 sequence (DNA): TGTGCCAGCAGTAAGGGACTAGCGGGATGGGAGACCCAGTACTTC.

Notes on this clone: Different DNA sequences within this sample yield the same CDR3. The chain carries TRBV27 and TRBJ2-1, with D perhaps TRBD1 (5 bases). CDR1 is MNHEY, CDR2 SMNVEV, per germline (reference sequence). This CDR3 has 13 amino acids. The V end lost 0 bases, the J end lost 5 bases, and 5 bases lay between the germline ends. CDR3 nucleotides: TGTGCCAGCAGTTTATCGGGGCACAATGAGCAGTTCTTC. Its translation is CASSLSGHNEQFF.

The chain has TRBV7-8 and TRBJ1-2; D is unresolved. V lost 7 bases and J lost 6, with 21 bases in between. The length of the CDR3 is 15 residues. The germline gives CDR1 SGHVS, CDR2 FQNEAQ. CDR3 region: CASTKRSGRVDGYTF. The CDR3 DNA follows: TGTGCCAGCACCAAGAGGTCAGGTAGAGTCGATGGCTACACCTTC. The variable domain in full, with the rest retrieved from reference TRBV7-8 and TRBJ1-2, is GAGVSQSPRYKVAKRGQDVALRCDPISGHVSLFWYQQALGQGPEFLTYFQNEAQLDKSGLPSDRFFAERPEGSVSTLKIQRTQQEDSAVYLCASTKRSGRVDGYTFGSGTRLTVV.

This sequence joins TRBV14 and TRBJ2-1; D perhaps matches TRBD1 (5 bases). The length of the CDR3 is 12 residues. CDR1 and CDR2 (germline): SGHDN, FVKESK. V lost 1 base and J lost 9, with 7 bases in between. Here the CDR3 reads CASSQAGFEQFF. The CDR3 DNA follows: TGTGCCAGCAGCCAAGCAGGGTTTGAGCAGTTCTTC.

The count of this clone is one. Different DNA sequences within this sample yield the same CDR3. The chain uses TRBV9 and TRBJ1-2; D ambiguous. CDR1 SGDLS and CDR2 YYNGEE come from the germline V gene. V dropped 3 bases and J dropped 3 bases, with 9 bases sitting between them. The CDR3 runs 13 residues. In DNA, the CDR3 is TGTGCCAGCAGCGGGCGGGGTGACTATGGCTACACCTTC. Protein sequence: CASSGRGDYGYTF.